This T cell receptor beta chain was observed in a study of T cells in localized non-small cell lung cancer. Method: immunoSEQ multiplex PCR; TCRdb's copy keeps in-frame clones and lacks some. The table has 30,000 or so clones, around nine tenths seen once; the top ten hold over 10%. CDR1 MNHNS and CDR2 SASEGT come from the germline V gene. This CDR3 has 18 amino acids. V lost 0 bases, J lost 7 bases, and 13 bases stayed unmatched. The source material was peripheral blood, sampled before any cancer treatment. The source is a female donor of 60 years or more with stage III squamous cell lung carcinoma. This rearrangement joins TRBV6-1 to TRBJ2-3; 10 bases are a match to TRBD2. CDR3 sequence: CASSEAEVAGGLPYTQYF. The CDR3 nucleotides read TGTGCCAGCAGTGAAGCGGAGGTAGCGGGGGGCCTACCGTATACGCAGTATTTT.